The rows below give T cell receptor beta chains drawn from one sample of a study of blood T cell repertoires in COVID-19. The table came from immunoSEQ multiplex PCR; TCRdb's copy has only in-frame clones and leaves some out. This table holds under 250,000 clones, 84% found once. What was sequenced was peripheral blood. The receptors were gathered from a woman aged 30 to 39 who had recovered from COVID-19. Each CDR3 is given with its conserved first and last residue. The order of the fields is V gene, CDR3 length, D gene, J gene, clone size, CDR3 protein, CDR3 DNA. The D gene is left open where the match is weak. The size entry is marked missing in some rows and otherwise reads once, few, many or a size class.

TRBV30	14	TRBD1	TRBJ1-6	.	CAWSPGQGNSPLHF	TGTGCCTGGAGTCCGGGACAGGGTAATTCACCCCTCCACTTT
TRBV12-1	16	.	TRBJ2-3	few	CASSPPGGSSTDTQYF	TGTGCCAGCAGCCCCCCAGGGGGATCTAGCACAGATACGCAGTATTTT
TRBV5-1	13	.	TRBJ1-1	few	CASIGAGATEAFF	TGCGCCAGCATCGGCGCAGGGGCAACTGAAGCTTTCTTT
TRBV27	13	.	TRBJ2-5	.	CASSFRAGWSQYF	TGTGCCAGCAGTTTCAGGGCCGGATGGTCCCAGTACTTC
TRBV5-6	15	.	TRBJ2-1	.	CASTDSRTAYNEQFF	TGTGCCAGCACGGACAGCCGAACGGCTTACAATGAGCAGTTCTTC
TRBV4-1	14	.	TRBJ2-7	.	CASSQETASYEQYF	TGCGCCAGCAGCCAGGAGACCGCCTCCTACGAGCAGTACTTC
TRBV2	13	.	TRBJ1-2	.	CASSEQAGYGYTF	TGTGCCAGCAGTGAACAGGCCGGCTATGGCTACACCTTC
TRBV30	14	TRBD1	TRBJ1-2	.	CACPRGTGGFGYTF	TGTGCCTGCCCCCGAGGGACAGGGGGCTTTGGCTACACCTTC
TRBV10-2	15	TRBD1	TRBJ1-1	.	CASSRTGPALGEAFF	TGCGCCAGCAGTCGGACAGGCCCGGCCTTGGGGGAAGCTTTCTTT
TRBV27	16	.	TRBJ1-4	.	CASSPTLPEANEKLFF	TGTGCCAGCAGTCCCACCCTCCCCGAGGCTAATGAAAAACTGTTTTTT
TRBV15	14	TRBD2	TRBJ2-5	.	CATSTRAGGETQYF	TGTGCCACCAGCACGAGGGCCGGGGGGGAGACCCAGTACTTC
TRBV15	17	.	TRBJ1-3	once	CATSREYSLSSGNTIYF	TGTGCCACCAGCAGAGAGTATAGTCTAAGCTCTGGAAACACCATATATTTT
TRBV6-5	15	TRBD1	TRBJ1-5	once	CASSRQGVSNQPQHF	TGTGCCAGCAGTAGACAGGGGGTTAGCAATCAGCCCCAGCATTTT
TRBV28	15	TRBD1	TRBJ1-2	few	CASRGGEGQGYGYTF	TGTGCCAGCAGGGGGGGTGAGGGACAGGGCTATGGCTACACCTTC
TRBV18	13	.	TRBJ2-3	.	CASSPSSPDTQYF	TGTGCCAGCTCTCCCTCTAGCCCGGATACGCAGTATTTT
TRBV29-1	12	.	TRBJ1-1	few	CSVNDLNTEAFF	TGCAGCGTCAACGACTTGAACACTGAAGCTTTCTTT
TRBV29-1	12	.	TRBJ2-1	.	CSVGSGSNEQFF	TGCAGCGTTGGATCAGGGTCCAATGAGCAGTTCTTC
TRBV6-5	14	.	TRBJ2-7	.	CASSPQGSSYEQYF	TGTGCCAGCAGTCCCCAGGGAAGCTCCTACGAGCAGTACTTC
TRBV11-2	14	.	TRBJ2-7	.	CASSLLGRGYEQYF	TGTGCCAGCAGCTTACTAGGAAGGGGCTACGAGCAGTACTTC
TRBV28	15	TRBD1	TRBJ1-4	.	CASSPTGAANEKLFF	TGTGCCAGCAGTCCTACAGGGGCGGCTAATGAAAAACTGTTTTTT
TRBV6-5	16	.	TRBJ1-2	.	CASSSGRGVGNYGYTF	TGTGCCAGCAGTTCGGGCAGGGGCGTGGGGAACTATGGCTACACCTTC
TRBV11-3	14	TRBD2	TRBJ2-2	once	CASSPPGGAGELFF	TGTGCCAGCAGCCCCCCCGGGGGGGCCGGGGAGCTGTTTTTT
TRBV6-2/TRBV6-3	15	TRBD2	TRBJ2-3	.	CASSVREGGSDTQYF	TGTGCCAGCAGTGTTCGGGAGGGCGGGTCGGATACGCAGTATTTT
TRBV2	14	.	TRBJ1-6	.	CASSETGRGSPLHF	TGTGCCAGCAGTGAAACAGGACGAGGATCACCCCTCCACTTT
TRBV27	14	TRBD1	TRBJ1-2	.	CASSSRGQSYGYTF	TGTGCCAGCAGTTCGAGGGGGCAGAGCTATGGCTACACCTTC
TRBV7-9	12	.	TRBJ2-7	.	CASSRTENEQYF	TGTGCCAGCAGCCGGACAGAAAACGAGCAGTACTTC
TRBV27	14	.	TRBJ1-5	few	CASSLESTNQPQHF	TGTGCCAGCAGTTTGGAGTCAACCAATCAGCCCCAGCATTTT
TRBV7-6	15	.	TRBJ1-3	.	CASSLAGSSGNTIYF	TGTGCCAGCAGCTTGGCGGGAAGCTCTGGAAACACCATATATTTT
TRBV5-1	17	.	TRBJ2-1	.	CASSLTIGRGAYNEQFF	TGCGCCAGCAGCTTGACAATTGGGCGCGGGGCCTACAATGAGCAGTTCTTC
TRBV19	13	.	TRBJ2-7	.	CASSLFIRYEQYF	TGTGCCAGTAGTTTATTTATTCGCTACGAGCAGTACTTC
TRBV6-5	14	.	TRBJ2-7	.	CASTPGFGTYEQYF	TGTGCCAGCACCCCCGGGTTCGGAACCTACGAGCAGTACTTC
TRBV11-2	12	.	TRBJ2-1	.	CASGPGDLEQFF	TGTGCCAGCGGACCAGGGGATTTGGAGCAGTTCTTC
TRBV9	15	TRBD1	TRBJ1-6	.	CASSAGGRVGSPLHF	TGTGCCAGCAGCGCAGGGGGCAGGGTCGGATCACCCCTCCACTTT